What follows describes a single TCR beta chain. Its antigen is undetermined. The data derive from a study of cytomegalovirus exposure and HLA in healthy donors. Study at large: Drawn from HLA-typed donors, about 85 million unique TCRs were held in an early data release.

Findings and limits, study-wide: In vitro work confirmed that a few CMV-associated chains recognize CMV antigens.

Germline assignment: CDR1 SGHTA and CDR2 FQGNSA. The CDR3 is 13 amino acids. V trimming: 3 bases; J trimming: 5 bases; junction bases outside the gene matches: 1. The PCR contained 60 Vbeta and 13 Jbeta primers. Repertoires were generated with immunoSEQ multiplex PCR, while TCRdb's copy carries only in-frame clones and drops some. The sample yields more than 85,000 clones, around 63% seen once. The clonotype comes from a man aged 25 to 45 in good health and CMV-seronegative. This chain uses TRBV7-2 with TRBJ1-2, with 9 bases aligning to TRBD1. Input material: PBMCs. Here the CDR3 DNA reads TGTGCCAGCAGCTTTGGACAGGGGTATGGCTACACCTTC. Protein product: CASSFGQGYGYTF.